The rows below give T cell receptor beta chains drawn from one sample of a study of OX40 agonist ivuxolimab in advanced cancers. The repertoire was sequenced with immunoSEQ multiplex PCR; TCRdb's copy has only in-frame clones and lacks some. This table has 100,000 or so clones, less than 90% appearing once. Source: CD4+ or CD8+ T cells sorted from blood, taken in a trial of the OX40 agonist ivuxolimab. These receptor sequences come from an adult with an advanced solid tumor such as melanoma, head and neck, liver or kidney cancer. Each CDR3 is given with its conserved first and last residue. The D gene is left open where the match is weak. Size is omitted from some rows. Given values are once, few, many or a class for expanded clones.

v_call,d_call,j_call,clone_size,cdr3_nt,cdr3_aa
TRBV5-1,TRBD1,TRBJ1-1,-,TGCGCCAGCAGCCCTACGGGGACAGGGGAGTCTTTCTTT,CASSPTGTGESFF
TRBV6-1,-,TRBJ2-7,-,TGTGCCAGCACCAACCCAAGGGGGTCTGGCGACGAGCAGTACTTC,CASTNPRGSGDEQYF
TRBV5-6,-,TRBJ2-3,-,TGTGCCAGCAGTTTGTCTGGGATGACAGATACGCAGTATTTT,CASSLSGMTDTQYF
TRBV4-2,-,TRBJ1-5,-,TGTGCCAGCAGCCAAGATGATAGGGTAGGGCAGCCCCAGCATTTT,CASSQDDRVGQPQHF
TRBV7-3,TRBD1,TRBJ1-6,-,TGTGCCAGCAGCTTATCCGCCCCCGGGACAGGGGTCTCACCCCTCCACTTT,CASSLSAPGTGVSPLHF
TRBV19,TRBD1,TRBJ1-5,-,TGTGCCAGTCATGACAGGGCCGGGCCCCAGCATTTT,CASHDRAGPQHF
TRBV30,-,TRBJ2-3,once,TGTGCCTGGAGTGTACTACCGGCGCAGTATTTT,CAWSVLPAQYF
TRBV5-1,-,TRBJ2-3,-,TGCGCCAGCACCCCAGGGGCCCTCACAGATACGCAGTATTTT,CASTPGALTDTQYF
TRBV14,-,TRBJ2-7,-,TGTGCCAGCAGCCCCAGCGTCATCATACTTACCTACGAGCAGTACTTC,CASSPSVIILTYEQYF
TRBV27,TRBD2,TRBJ2-1,-,TGTGCCAGCAGTTTCCAACCGACTAGCAACAATGAGCAGTTCTTC,CASSFQPTSNNEQFF
TRBV5-1,TRBD1,TRBJ1-1,-,TGCGCCAGCAGTCCAAGGACAGGGTTGGCTGAAGCTTTCTTT,CASSPRTGLAEAFF
TRBV19,-,TRBJ2-3,-,TGTGCCAGTAGTATAGTGAGGACAGCACACACAGATACGCAGTATTTT,CASSIVRTAHTDTQYF
TRBV5-1,-,TRBJ1-2,-,TGCGCCAGCAGCTCGTTCGGGATCCCAAGGGACTATGGCTACACCTTC,CASSSFGIPRDYGYTF
TRBV4-1,-,TRBJ2-1,-,TGCGCCAGCAGCCCCGATGGAGACTACAATGAGCAGTTCTTC,CASSPDGDYNEQFF